This TCR beta chain derives from a study of early T cells in non-severe SARS-CoV-2 infection. Background on the study: Chains from this unsorted whole-blood bulk RNA could not be paired.

This clonotype came up many times. Its target is unknown. Individual cDNA molecules were tagged with unique molecular identifiers. TCRdb independently ran MiXCR on the 5' RACE reads; one entry per CDR3 protein. This sample has 55,000 to 65,000 distinct CDR3 sequences, with roughly a tenth found just once. Whole-study findings and limits: Anti-spike CD8 specificities were favored by VDJdb matching, whose results missed private and CD4 specificities.

V lost 2 bases and J lost 4, with 9 bases in between. The CDR3 totals 14 residues. The chain links TRBV12-3 or TRBV12-4 to TRBJ2-1; D possibly corresponds to TRBD1 (5 bases). Sequencing was done on a sample of whole blood. The TCR sequence derives from an adult who was a healthcare worker with PCR-confirmed SARS-CoV-2 infection or an uninfected control (not recorded which). CDR3: CASSLQAGYNEQFF. The DNA of the CDR3 is TGTGCCAGCAGTTTACAAGCAGGGTACAATGAGCAGTTCTTC.